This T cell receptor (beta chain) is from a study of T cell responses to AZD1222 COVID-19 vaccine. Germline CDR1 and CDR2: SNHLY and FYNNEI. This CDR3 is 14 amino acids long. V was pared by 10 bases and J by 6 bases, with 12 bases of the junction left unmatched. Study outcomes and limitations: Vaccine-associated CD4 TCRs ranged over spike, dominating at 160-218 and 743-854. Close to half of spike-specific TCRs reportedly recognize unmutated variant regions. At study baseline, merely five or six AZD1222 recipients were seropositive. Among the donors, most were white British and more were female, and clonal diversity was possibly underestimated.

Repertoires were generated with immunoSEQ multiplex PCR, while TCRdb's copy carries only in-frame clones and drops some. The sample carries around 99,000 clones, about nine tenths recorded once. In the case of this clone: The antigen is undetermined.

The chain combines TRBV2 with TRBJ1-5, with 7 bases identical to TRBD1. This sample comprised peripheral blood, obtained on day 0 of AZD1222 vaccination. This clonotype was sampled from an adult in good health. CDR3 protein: CATSARQGLQPQHF. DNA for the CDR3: TGTGCCACCTCAGCCCGACAGGGACTTCAGCCCCAGCATTTT.